This TCR beta chain was identified in a study of spatial heterogeneity in lung cancer. At the level of the study: Donors were roughly 72 untreated early-stage non-small cell lung cancer patients. Compared with alpha-chain sequences, beta-chain sequences were consistently detected in greater numbers.

Study results and caveats: Resection saw ubiquitous expanded tumor TCRs appear in blood more than follow-up did.

The time point is: blood at routine non-recurrence follow-up after resection. Frozen PBMC, nontumor lung or tumor provided whole RNA, which was sequenced unsorted. At least ten counts were recorded for this clonotype. Its antigen remains unknown. Every TCR cDNA molecule bore a unique molecular identifier. TCRdb reprocessed the 5' RACE reads with MiXCR, giving one entry per CDR3 protein. The table lists fewer than 60,000 distinct CDR3 sequences, 7.4% of them singletons, with approximately 35% in the top ten. The sequences come from PBMCs, collected at follow-up. The sequence was collected from a female donor with early-stage non-small cell lung cancer.

The CDR3 loop is CASSFRTSDTDTQYF. The CDR3 region has the DNA TGTGCCAGCAGCTTTCGGACTAGCGACACAGATACGCAGTATTTT. The chain combines TRBV3-1 with TRBJ2-3; TRBD2 matches at 9 bases. CDR3 size: 15 residues. V was clipped by 5 bases and J by 2 bases; unmatched bases: 5. The V gene's germline CDR1 is LGHDT and CDR2 YNNKEL (reference sequence).